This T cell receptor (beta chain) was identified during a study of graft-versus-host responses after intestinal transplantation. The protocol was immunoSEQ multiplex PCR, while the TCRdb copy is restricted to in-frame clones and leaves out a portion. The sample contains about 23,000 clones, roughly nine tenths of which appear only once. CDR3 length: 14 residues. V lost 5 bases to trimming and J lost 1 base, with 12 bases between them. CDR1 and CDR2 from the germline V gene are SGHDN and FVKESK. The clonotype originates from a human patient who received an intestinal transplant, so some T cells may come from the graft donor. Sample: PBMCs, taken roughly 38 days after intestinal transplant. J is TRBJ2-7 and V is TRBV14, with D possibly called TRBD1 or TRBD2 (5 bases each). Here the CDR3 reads CASSAWGRSYEQYF. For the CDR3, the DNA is TGTGCCAGCAGCGCCTGGGGGAGATCCTACGAGCAGTACTTC.